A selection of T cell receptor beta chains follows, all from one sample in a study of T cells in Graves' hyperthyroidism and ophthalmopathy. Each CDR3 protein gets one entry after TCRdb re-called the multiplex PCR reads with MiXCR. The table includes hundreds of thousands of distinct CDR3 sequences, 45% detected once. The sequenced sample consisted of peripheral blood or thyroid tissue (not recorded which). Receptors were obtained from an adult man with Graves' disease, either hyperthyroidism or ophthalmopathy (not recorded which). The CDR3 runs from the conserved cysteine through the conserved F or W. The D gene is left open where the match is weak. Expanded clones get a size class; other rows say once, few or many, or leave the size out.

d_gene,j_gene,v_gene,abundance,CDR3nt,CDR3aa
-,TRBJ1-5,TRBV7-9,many,TGTGCCAGCAGCTTAACCCCAGGTGTACAGCCCCAGCATTTT,CASSLTPGVQPQHF
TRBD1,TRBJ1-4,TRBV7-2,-,TGTGCCAGCAGCTTAAGGACAGGGCCGGATGAAGAACTGTTTTTT,CASSLRTGPDEELFF
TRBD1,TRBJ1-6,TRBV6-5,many,TGTGCCAGCAGTTGGGACAGGGCAAATAATTCACCCCTCCACTTT,CASSWDRANNSPLHF
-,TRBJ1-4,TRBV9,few,TGTGCCAGCAGCGAGGGGGAGAGTCGTAATGAAAAACTGTTTTTT,CASSEGESRNEKLFF
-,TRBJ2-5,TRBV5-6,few,TGTGCCAGCAGGGTCCTCCGAAGCCGGCTAGGGCTACACGGAGAGACCCAGTACTTC,CASRVLRSRLGLHGETQYF
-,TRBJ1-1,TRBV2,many,TGTGCCAGCAGGGGCCAAGACCTGGGGAACACTGAAGCTTTCTTT,CASRGQDLGNTEAFF
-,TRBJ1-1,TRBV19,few,TGTGCCAGTAGTGCGGGACGGGAGAACACTGAAGCTTTCTTT,CASSAGRENTEAFF
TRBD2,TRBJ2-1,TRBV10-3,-,TGTGCCATCAGTGAGTCGATTGGGCTAGCGGGAGACAATGAGCAGTTCTTC,CAISESIGLAGDNEQFF
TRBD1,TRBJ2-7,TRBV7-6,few,TGTGCCAGCAGCTCCTTGGGTGGCAGGGGGTTCTACGAGCAGTACTTC,CASSSLGGRGFYEQYF
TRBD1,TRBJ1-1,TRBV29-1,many,TGCAGCGCGTCGACAGGGGACACTGAAGCTTTCTTT,CSASTGDTEAFF
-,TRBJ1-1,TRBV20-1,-,TGCAGTGCATCGGGGGGGGCAAATAATGAAGCTTTCTTT,CSASGGANNEAFF
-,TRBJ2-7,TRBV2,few,TGTGCCATCAGAACGACAGGCTACGAGCAGTACTTC,CAIRTTGYEQYF
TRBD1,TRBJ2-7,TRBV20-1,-,TGCAGTGCTAGGGCACCCACCGGGACAGGGGGGGGCTACGAGCAGTACTTC,CSARAPTGTGGGYEQYF
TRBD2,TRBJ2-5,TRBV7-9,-,TGTGCCAGCAGCTTAGATCTAGCGGGAGGGCCTAAAGAGACCCAGTACTTC,CASSLDLAGGPKETQYF
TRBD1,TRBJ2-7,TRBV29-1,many,TGCAGCGTTCAGACAGGGGCCTACGAGCAGTACTTC,CSVQTGAYEQYF
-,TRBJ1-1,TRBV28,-,TGTGCCAGCAGTTACCGACCCCTACGGCGCACTGAAGCTTTCTTT,CASSYRPLRRTEAFF
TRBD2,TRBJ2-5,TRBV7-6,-,TGTGCCAGCAGCTTACGTCCTAGCGGGGTAAAACCGCAGGAGACCCAGTACTTC,CASSLRPSGVKPQETQYF
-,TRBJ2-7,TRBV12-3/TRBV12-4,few,TGTGCCAGCAGTCCAAGGGGGGCGAGGACCGAGCAGTACTTC,CASSPRGARTEQYF
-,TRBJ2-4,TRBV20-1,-,TGCAGTGCTAGAGTGTCGAAGTACTTC,CSARVSKYF
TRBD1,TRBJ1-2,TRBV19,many,TGTGCCAGTCGGAAACACCTAGGGACAGGGGACGGCTACACCTTC,CASRKHLGTGDGYTF
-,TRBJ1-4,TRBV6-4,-,TGTGCCAGCAGTGAGTCGGATGAAAAACTGTTTTTT,CASSESDEKLFF
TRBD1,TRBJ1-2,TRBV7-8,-,TGTGCCAGCAGGGGACAGGGTTATGACTATGGCTACACCTTC,CASRGQGYDYGYTF
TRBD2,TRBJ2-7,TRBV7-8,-,TGTGCCAGTAGTATGGGGGCTAGCGGGTTTTCCAGCTCCTACGAGCAGTACTTC,CASSMGASGFSSSYEQYF
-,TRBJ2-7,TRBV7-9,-,TGTGCCAGACAGGGTGAGACCTACGAGCAGCACTTC,CARQGETYEQHF
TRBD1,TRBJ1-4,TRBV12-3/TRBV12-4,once,TGTGCCAGTCGTGAAGCGGGGGGACAGGGAAGAGAAAAACTGTTTTTT,CASREAGGQGREKLFF
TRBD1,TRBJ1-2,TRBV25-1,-,TGTGCCAGCAGTGCTAGAAGGACAGGAGTGTTCTATGGCTACACCTTC,CASSARRTGVFYGYTF
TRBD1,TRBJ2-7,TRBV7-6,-,TGTGCCAGCAGCTCTCGACAGGGGGACTACGAGCAGTACTTC,CASSSRQGDYEQYF
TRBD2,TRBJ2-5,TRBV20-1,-,TGCAGTGCTCGGGTGGGACTAGCGGATAGAAGGGAGACCCAGTACTTC,CSARVGLADRRETQYF
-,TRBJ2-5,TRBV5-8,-,TGTGCCAGCAGCCAAGGAAAAGCGACAGAGACCCAGTACTTC,CASSQGKATETQYF
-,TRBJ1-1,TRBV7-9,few,TGTGCCAGCAGCTTAATTATCGGGGTCACCCGCCGACCTGAAGCTTTCTTT,CASSLIIGVTRRPEAFF
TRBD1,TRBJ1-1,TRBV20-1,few,TGCAGTGCTAGAAAAGGGGGCAGGGTATATGAAGCTTTCTTT,CSARKGGRVYEAFF
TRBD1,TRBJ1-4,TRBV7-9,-,TGTGCCAGCAGCTTCCGGGACAGGGGTGCAACTAATGAAAAACTGTTTTTT,CASSFRDRGATNEKLFF
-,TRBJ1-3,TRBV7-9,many,TGTGCCAGCAGCTTGATGGGCAACTCTGGAAACACCATATATTTT,CASSLMGNSGNTIYF
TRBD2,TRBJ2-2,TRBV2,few,TGTGCCAGCAGTTTAGCGCTACTAGCGGGAGTCGGGGAGCTGTTTTTT,CASSLALLAGVGELFF
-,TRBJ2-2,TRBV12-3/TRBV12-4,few,TGTGCCAGCAGGCTGCTAGGGGGTGGAGCGAACACCGGGGAGCTGTTTTTT,CASRLLGGGANTGELFF
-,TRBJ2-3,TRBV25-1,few,TGTGCCAGCAGTGAATTTGGCGGGGAAACAGATACGCAGTATTTT,CASSEFGGETDTQYF
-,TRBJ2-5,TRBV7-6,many,TGTGCCAGCAGCTTAGGAACAGGGTTGTTGGAGACCCAGTACTTC,CASSLGTGLLETQYF
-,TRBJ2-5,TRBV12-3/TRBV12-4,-,TGTGCCACAGGAGGGGGGAAAGAGGAGACCCAGTACTTC,CATGGGKEETQYF
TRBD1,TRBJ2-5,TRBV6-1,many,TGTGCCAGCAGTGAACCCGGCAGGGGGAAGTGGGAGACCCAGTACTTC,CASSEPGRGKWETQYF
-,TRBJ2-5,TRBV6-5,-,TGTGCCAGCACCGGGATCGAGACCCAGTACTTC,CASTGIETQYF
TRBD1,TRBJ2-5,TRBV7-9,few,TGTGCCAGCAGACAGGTTTCAGGGGGCCAAGAGACCCAGTACTTC,CASRQVSGGQETQYF
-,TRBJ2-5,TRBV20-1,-,TGCAGTGCTACCTCTAGATCCGGGGTGGGGGAGACCCAGTACTTC,CSATSRSGVGETQYF
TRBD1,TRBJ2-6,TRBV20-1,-,TGCAGTGCTAGCGGGACAGGAACCAACGTCCTGACTTTC,CSASGTGTNVLTF
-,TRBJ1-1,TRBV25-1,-,TGTGCCAGCAGGGTCGGGACACTGAACACTGAAGCTTTCTTT,CASRVGTLNTEAFF
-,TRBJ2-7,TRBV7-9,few,TGTGCCAGCAGCCCAGAAAAGGAGCAGTACTTC,CASSPEKEQYF
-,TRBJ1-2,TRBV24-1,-,TGTGCCACCAGTGACCCAGCGGAGGGCTACACCTTC,CATSDPAEGYTF
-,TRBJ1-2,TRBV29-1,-,TGCAGCGTTCAAGGACAGTTCGTTAACTATGGCTACACCTTC,CSVQGQFVNYGYTF
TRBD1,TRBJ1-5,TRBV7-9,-,TGTGCCAGCAGCTCCCACCAGGGGGCCGGCAATCAGCCCCAGCATTTT,CASSSHQGAGNQPQHF
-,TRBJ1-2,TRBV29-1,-,TGCAGCGTTGAAGATGAAGCTCGATTCCATGGCTACACCTTC,CSVEDEARFHGYTF
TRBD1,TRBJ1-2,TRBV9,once,TGTGCCAGCAGTGGGACAGGTCCCGGCTACACCTTC,CASSGTGPGYTF
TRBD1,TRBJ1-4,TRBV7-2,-,TGTGCCAGCAGCAAGGACAGGGTGGTCCCTAATGAAAAACTGTTTTTT,CASSKDRVVPNEKLFF
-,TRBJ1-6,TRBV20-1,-,TGCAGTGCTAGAGTGGGGCGGTATTCACCCCTCCACTTT,CSARVGRYSPLHF
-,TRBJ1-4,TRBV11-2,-,TGTGCCAGCAGCTCATCTCATGCAACTAATGAAAAACTGTTTTTT,CASSSSHATNEKLFF
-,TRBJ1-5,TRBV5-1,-,TGCGCCAGCAGTATGGACGGCCTCAATCAGCCCCAGCATTTT,CASSMDGLNQPQHF
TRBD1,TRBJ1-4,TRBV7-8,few,TGTGCCAGCAGATCAACAGGGGATGAAAAACTGTTTTTT,CASRSTGDEKLFF